The 10 T cell receptor beta chains presented below share a single source sample, sequenced in a study of blood T cell repertoires in COVID-19. The data were produced by immunoSEQ multiplex PCR, yet TCRdb's version contains in-frame clones alone and is incomplete. The sample holds about 180,000 clones, about 85% seen once. The sequencing sample was made of peripheral blood. The receptor set was obtained from a person aged 70 to 79 with COVID-19, enrolled during active disease.

The CDR3, as DNA: TGCGCCAGTGCCCAGGGCTACACAGATACGCAGTATTTT. As protein: CASAQGYTDTQYF. This chain links TRBV5-1 with TRBJ2-3, with D maybe TRBD1 (5 bases). CDR3 length: 13 residues. Germline assignment: CDR1 SGHRS and CDR2 YFSETQ. V gave up 8 bases and J gave up 2 bases, with 12 bases separating them.

The CDR3 loop reads CASSHGGDYGYTF. The CDR3 DNA reads as TGTGCCAGCAGCCATGGGGGCGACTATGGCTACACCTTC. The chain uses TRBV12-3 or TRBV12-4 and TRBJ1-2; tentatively, D is TRBD1 (6 bases). CDR3 length: 13 residues. V was pared by 6 bases and J by 3 bases, with 11 bases between.

J is TRBJ2-1 and V is TRBV10-3; D unresolved. This CDR3 spans 12 amino acids. Between the trimmed V and J ends, which lost 4 bases and 5 bases, there was a span of 6 bases. Germline V gene lookup returns CDR1 ENHRY and CDR2 SYGVKD. CDR3 in DNA: TGTGCCATCAGTGGACTGAACAATGAGCAGTTCTTC. As protein: CAISGLNNEQFF.

This chain connects TRBV6-2 or TRBV6-3 to TRBJ2-5; 8 bases agree with TRBD2. Germline values: CDR1 MNHEY, CDR2 SVGEGT. Unmatched junction bases numbered 13, after V lost 5 bases and J lost 5 bases. There are 16 residues in the CDR3. The CDR3 is CASSPGLAREVETQYF. CDR3 coding DNA: TGTGCCAGCAGTCCAGGACTAGCCCGAGAAGTGGAGACCCAGTACTTC.

This chain connects TRBV9 to TRBJ2-2, with a tentative D call TRBD2 (7 bases). Germline loops: CDR1 SGDLS, CDR2 YYNGEE. Trimming cost V 3 bases and J 4 bases, with 19 bases left between them. The CDR3 extends over 17 amino acids. The CDR3 region is CASSGERGAWGTGELFF. The CDR3 DNA reads TGTGCCAGCAGCGGGGAACGGGGGGCCTGGGGCACCGGGGAGCTGTTTTTT.

The chain is built from TRBV28 and TRBJ1-3; a possible D gene is TRBD1 (5 bases). The germline CDR1 and CDR2 sequences are MDHEN and SYDVKM. V was trimmed by 7 bases and J by 0 bases, leaving 10 bases between them. The CDR3 has 14 residues. The CDR3 protein is CASTGPFSGNTIYF. The CDR3 nucleotides are TGTGCCAGCACAGGGCCATTCTCTGGAAACACCATATATTTT.

This chain connects TRBV12-3 or TRBV12-4 to TRBJ1-6, with TRBD1 identical over 7 bases. The CDR3 has 13 amino acids. The ends lost 6 bases at V and 9 bases at J; junction bases unmatched: 5. The CDR3: CASSPRQGSPLHF. DNA for the CDR3: TGTGCCAGCAGCCCCAGACAGGGTTCACCCCTCCACTTT.

The CDR3 protein is CASTRDRTSGNTIYF. The CDR3 bases are TGCGCCAGCACGAGGGACAGGACCTCTGGAAACACCATATATTTT. The V gene is TRBV5-1, the J gene TRBJ1-3; 8 nucleotides match TRBD1. Germline CDR1 reads SGHRS; CDR2 reads YFSETQ. The CDR3 is made up of 15 amino acids. The junction had 5 bases not matched to a gene; V was cut back by 6 bases and J by 0 bases.

V gene TRBV5-4 combines with J gene TRBJ2-5; TRBD1 agrees at 11 bases. Germline V gene lookup returns CDR1 SGHNT and CDR2 YYREEE (reference sequence). V shed 4 bases, J shed 4 bases, and the junction held 3 bases outside the gene matches. The CDR3 runs 14 residues. CDR3 bases: TGTGCCAGCAGCCCGGACAGGGGGCGAGAGACCCAGTACTTC. This translates into CASSPDRGRETQYF.

The chain combines TRBV19 with TRBJ2-5; D is possibly TRBD1 (5 bases). The CDR3 spans 14 residues. The germline V and J ends were trimmed by 2 bases and 7 bases, with 14 bases remaining between them. CDR1 is LNHDA, CDR2 SQIVND, per germline (reference sequence). The CDR3, as DNA: TGTGCCAGTAGTATAAGATCGACAGTGGGGACCCAGTACTTC. Translating gives CASSIRSTVGTQYF.